This T cell receptor beta chain was identified during a study of blood T cell repertoires in COVID-19. Study-wide background: Samples taken during acute and convalescent COVID-19 were collected in the United States, Italy and Spain.

Repertoires were generated with immunoSEQ multiplex PCR, while TCRdb's copy carries only in-frame clones and drops some. The sample comprises over 250,000 clones, 85% of which are singletons, and roughly 14% rests with the top ten. This clone appeared a few times. There are 15 residues in the CDR3. The sample comprised peripheral blood. This sequence originates from a human donor in a cohort sampled during active COVID-19. The V call is TRBV21-1, the J call TRBJ1-2; TRBD1 is the table's D call, not checked against the DNA. TRBV21-1 is a known pseudogene. The CDR3 loop is CASSNSTRAFYGYTF. The CDR3 DNA reads TGTGCCAGCAGCAATTCGACCAGGGCCTTCTATGGCTACACCTTC.